The source of this T cell receptor beta chain is a study of T-cell reconstitution after alpha-beta-depleted transplantation in children. CDR1 is SEHNR, CDR2 FQNEAQ, per germline (reference sequence). After removal of 2 bases from V and 4 bases from J, the junction contained 8 bases not matched to a gene. CDR3 length: 16 amino acids. Construction of the TCRbeta library involved unique molecular identifiers. TCRdb itself ran the PCR reads through MiXCR, one entry per CDR3 protein. This sample carries 500,000 or so distinct CDR3 sequences, roughly 33% of them seen once, and the ten largest clones take approximately 2.3%.

This chain uses TRBV7-9 with TRBJ2-5; 9 bases map to TRBD1. The sequencing here drew on PBMCs from the stem cell graft donor, taken from the stem cell graft. The clonotype was recovered from a human donor who donated a stem cell graft to a child with aplastic anemia. CDR3 in DNA: TGTGCCAGCAGCTTATCGGGACAGGGCTCTTCAGAGACCCAGTACTTC. This encodes CASSLSGQGSSETQYF.